Each of the 20 T cell receptor beta chains below was sequenced from the same sample in a study of blood T cell repertoires in COVID-19. Produced via immunoSEQ multiplex PCR; TCRdb's table is partial and in-frame only. In the table there are about 130,000 clones, around 86% of which are singletons. Sequenced input: PBMCs or T cells enriched from blood (not recorded which). All receptors derive from a man aged 30 to 45 who had recovered from COVID-19.

Only a few counts were recorded for this clone. This chain uses TRBV6-6 with TRBJ1-2; no clear D gene. Germline CDR1 is MNHNY and CDR2 is SVGAGI (reference sequence). V was cut by 2 bases and J by 6 bases, with 19 bases left in between. This CDR3 has 16 residues. Written as DNA, the CDR3 is TGTGCCAGCAGTTACGCGGGGTGGGAATTTGAAGATGGCTACACCTTC. It translates to CASSYAGWEFEDGYTF.

CDR3 DNA: TGTGCCAGCAGCCGTACACGGAACACTGAAGCTTTCTTT. Protein: CASSRTRNTEAFF. This chain uses TRBV11-2 with TRBJ1-1, with unresolved D. The CDR3 extends over 13 amino acids. Trimming cost V 5 bases and J 1 base, with 8 bases left between them. The germline gives CDR1 SGHAT, CDR2 FQNNGV.

Concerning this clone itself: This sample also contains other DNA sequences that code for the same CDR3. V and J are TRBV5-1 and TRBJ1-2, with D perhaps matching TRBD1 (6 bases). Germline lookup yields CDR1 SGHRS and CDR2 YFSETQ. Between the trimmed V and J ends, which lost 4 bases and 4 bases, there was a span of 8 bases. The length of the CDR3 is 12 residues. The CDR3 loop reads CASSLDSYGYTF. In nucleotides, the CDR3 is TGCGCCAGCAGCCTGGACAGCTATGGCTACACCTTC.

The V gene is TRBV2, the J gene TRBJ2-7, with D possibly being TRBD1 (6 bases). The CDR3 spans 14 residues. Looked up from germline, CDR1 is SNHLY and CDR2 is FYNNEI. Trimming shortened V by 5 bases and J by 0 bases, and 11 bases separated the two germline ends. CDR3 sequence: CASSIRGGSYEQYV. The DNA of the CDR3 is TGTGCCAGCAGTATTAGAGGGGGCTCCTACGAGCAGTACGTC.

The chain links TRBV7-9 to TRBJ2-7, with TRBD1 identical over 7 bases. The V segment lost 4 bases and the J segment 3 bases; nucleotides outside the gene matches: 9. CDR1 is SEHNR and CDR2 is FQNEAQ in the germline V gene (reference sequence). The CDR3 is 15 amino acids. The CDR3 is CASSSLFRQGYEQYF. The CDR3 DNA sequence: TGTGCCAGCAGCTCATTGTTCCGACAGGGCTACGAGCAGTACTTC.

The chain recombines TRBV2 with TRBJ2-1, with D unresolved. V dropped 4 bases and J dropped 10 bases, with 8 bases sitting between them. The CDR3 runs 11 residues. The V gene's germline CDR1 is SNHLY and CDR2 FYNNEI. CDR3 DNA sequence: TGTGCCAGCAGTGTCCCGTCGGAGCAGTTCTTC. Translation gives CASSVPSEQFF.

The chain links TRBV15 to TRBJ1-4, with 7 bases matching TRBD1. V lost 3 bases and J lost 5; bases outside the gene matches: 9. In germline, CDR1 is LNHNV, CDR2 YYDKDF (reference sequence). The CDR3 contains 16 residues. For the CDR3, the DNA is TGTGCCACCAGCAGGGACCAGACAGGGATAAATGAAAAACTGTTTTTT. This sequence encodes CATSRDQTGINEKLFF.

This chain links TRBV6-6 with TRBJ1-2, with TRBD1 matching 9 bases. The J segment lost 4 bases and the V segment lost 2 bases, leaving 5 bases of the junction unmatched. The CDR3 has 15 amino acids. Germline CDR1 MNHNY, CDR2 SVGAGI (reference sequence). The CDR3 here is CASSYDPTGGYGYTF. The CDR3 DNA sequence: TGTGCCAGCAGTTACGACCCGACAGGGGGCTATGGCTACACCTTC.

The rearrangement links TRBV19 to TRBJ1-5, with D possibly TRBD1 on 6 matching bases. V was pared by 3 bases and J by 5 bases, with 17 bases between. The CDR3 is 16 residues long. CDR1 and CDR2 from the germline V gene are LNHDA and SQIVND (reference sequence). CDR3: CASSIVFRGPDQPQHF. CDR3 nucleotide sequence: TGTGCCAGTAGTATTGTCTTCAGGGGACCCGATCAGCCCCAGCATTTT.

This clone was counted only a few times. The genes are TRBV2 and TRBJ1-2; D perhaps matches TRBD1 (5 bases). The germline V gene has CDR1 SNHLY and CDR2 FYNNEI. Trimming pared 2 bases from V and 5 bases from J, leaving 9 bases between. The CDR3 has 13 amino acids. The CDR3 region is CASSESRDYGYTF. CDR3 coding DNA: TGTGCCAGCAGTGAATCCAGGGATTATGGCTACACCTTC.

The rearrangement joins TRBV9 to TRBJ1-5; D unresolved. With 3 bases removed from V and 0 bases from J, the gap between germline ends came to 10 bases. Germline assignment: CDR1 SGDLS and CDR2 YYNGEE. The CDR3 loop spans 15 amino acids. In nucleotides, the CDR3 is TGTGCCAGCAGCGCCCAGGATGATAGCAATCAGCCCCAGCATTTT. Translation: CASSAQDDSNQPQHF.

This clone occurred a few times. The chain couples TRBV4-1 to TRBJ1-1, with TRBD1 matching over 9 bases. The CDR3 totals 16 residues. The junction had 11 bases not matched to a gene; V was cut back by 3 bases and J by 6 bases. Germline CDR1 reads MGHRA; CDR2 reads YSYEKL. DNA for the CDR3: TGCGCCAGCAGCCAGGTTGGGACAGGGACATTCTCTGAAGCTTTCTTT. It encodes CASSQVGTGTFSEAFF.

The gene calls are TRBV27 and TRBJ2-2; 8 positions agree with TRBD1. From germline, CDR1 is MNHEY and CDR2 SMNVEV (reference sequence). V lost 4 bases and J lost 0; bases outside the gene matches: 1. This CDR3 has 15 residues. The chain's CDR3 is CASSSDRANTGELFF. The CDR3 coding sequence is TGTGCCAGCAGTTCGGACAGGGCGAACACCGGGGAGCTGTTTTTT.

The chain has TRBV3-1 (or the pseudogene TRBV3-2) and TRBJ2-5; possible D gene TRBD2, 5 bases. Trimming took 0 bases from V and 5 from J, leaving 13 bases between them. This CDR3 has 15 amino acids. Per the germline V gene, CDR1 is LGHDT and CDR2 is YNNKEL (reference sequence). CDR3 coding DNA: TGTGCCAGCAGCCAAGATCGGCTAGCCTTTGAGACCCAGTACTTC. Amino acids: CASSQDRLAFETQYF.

This clone was counted once. The rearrangement joins TRBV5-4 to TRBJ2-7; TRBD1 matches 7 bases. The CDR3 loop spans 15 amino acids. The junction had 10 bases not matched to a gene; V was cut back by 4 bases and J by 3 bases. Germline V CDR1 and CDR2: SGHNT, YYREEE (reference sequence). The CDR3: CASSRAAQGVYEQYF. CDR3 coding DNA: TGTGCCAGCAGCCGGGCTGCGCAGGGGGTCTACGAGCAGTACTTC. Looking up the rest from reference TRBV5-4 and TRBJ2-7 gives the full variable domain: ETGVTQSPTHLIKTRGQQVTLRCSSQSGHNTVSWYQQALGQGPQFIFQYYREEENGRGNFPPRFSGLQFPNYSSELNVNALELDDSALYLCASSRAAQGVYEQYFGPGTRLTVT.

This chain connects TRBV27 to TRBJ2-3; D gene ambiguous. The CDR3 has 12 amino acids. Trimming stripped 5 bases from V and 2 bases from J, with 5 bases between. The germline V gene encodes CDR1 MNHEY and CDR2 SMNVEV (reference sequence). The CDR3 nucleotides read TGTGCCAGCAGTCCCCACACAGATACGCAGTATTTT. Translation gives CASSPHTDTQYF.

The chain joins TRBV2 to TRBJ1-1; D is possibly TRBD1 (6 bases). Trimming stripped 7 bases from V and 7 bases from J, with 22 bases between. The germline CDR1 and CDR2 sequences are SNHLY and FYNNEI. The CDR3 spans 15 residues. In DNA form, the CDR3 reads TGTGCCAGCACCCGGGAAGCGGGGGCTTTGGGTGAAGCTTTCTTT. Protein: CASTREAGALGEAFF. The full variable domain, completed using reference TRBV2 and TRBJ1-1, is EPEVTQTPSHQVTQMGQEVILRCVPISNHLYFYWYRQILGQKVEFLVSFYNNEISEKSEIFDDQFSVERPDGSNFTLKIRSTKLEDSAMYFCASTREAGALGEAFFGQGTRLTVV.

V is TRBV9 and J is TRBJ2-2; unclear D gene. Germline-derived CDR1 and CDR2 are SGDLS and YYNGEE. The CDR3 runs 15 residues. The germline V and J ends were trimmed by 0 bases and 2 bases, with 8 bases remaining between them. CDR3 residues: CASSVAPGNTGELFF. The DNA for the CDR3 is TGTGCCAGCAGCGTAGCTCCAGGAAACACCGGGGAGCTGTTTTTT.

Concerning this clone itself: Other DNA sequences in the same sample also yield this CDR3. The V and J genes are TRBV6-5 and TRBJ2-1; 12 bases match TRBD2. V gave up 4 bases and J gave up 4 bases; unmatched junction bases: 2. CDR3 size: 15 residues. Germline V gene data show CDR1 as MNHEY and CDR2 as SVGAGI. This CDR3 reads CASSLTSGSYNEQFF. The CDR3 DNA sequence: TGTGCCAGCAGTTTGACTAGCGGGAGTTACAATGAGCAGTTCTTC.

The rearrangement joins TRBV12-5 to TRBJ2-3, with D possibly TRBD2 on 6 matching bases. Trimming pared 4 bases from V and 0 bases from J, leaving 11 bases between. The CDR3 consists of 15 residues. Germline assignment: CDR1 LGHNT and CDR2 FRNRAP. The CDR3 loop is CASGWGLGSTDTQYF. CDR3 nucleotides: TGTGCTAGTGGTTGGGGACTGGGGAGCACAGATACGCAGTATTTT. Complete variable domain (other parts from reference TRBV12-5 and TRBJ2-3): DARVTQTPRHKVTEMGQEVTMRCQPILGHNTVFWYRQTMMQGLELLAYFRNRAPLDDSGMPKDRFSAEMPDATLATLKIQPSEPRDSAVYFCASGWGLGSTDTQYFGPGTRLTVL.